This TCR beta chain originates from a study of blood T cell repertoires in COVID-19. Overall study: Spain, Italy and the United States supplied samples that represented acute and convalescent COVID-19. Sources were T cells, B-cell-depleted T cells, or PBMCs; the material itself was cDNA or gDNA.

CDR3 size: 13 residues. V gave up 1 base and J gave up 6 bases, with 9 bases separating them. Generated by immunoSEQ multiplex PCR, the TCRdb table keeps only in-frame clones and is missing some. The data show about 300,000 clones, approximately 85% seen once. This chain joins TRBV12-3 or TRBV12-4 and TRBJ1-2; D unclear. Sequenced sample: peripheral blood. This TCR was sampled from a woman aged 50 to 60 with acute or convalescent COVID-19. The CDR3 sequence is CASSLGEGDGYTF. CDR3 in DNA: TGTGCCAGCAGTTTAGGGGAGGGAGATGGCTACACCTTC.